The 24 T cell receptor beta chains below come from one sample, sequenced in a study of cytomegalovirus exposure and HLA in healthy donors. PCR was performed using 60 Vbeta and 13 Jbeta primers. TCRdb keeps only in-frame clones here, not all; method: immunoSEQ multiplex PCR. Of roughly 100,000 clones listed, about 60% are singletons. Sequencing used PBMCs. These receptors originate from a human donor in good health.

The rearrangement links TRBV7-9 to TRBJ2-3, with D unresolved. The CDR3 is 15 amino acids. Trimming removed 2 bases at V and 4 bases at J, with 13 bases between. Germline lookup yields CDR1 SEHNR and CDR2 FQNEAQ (reference sequence). CDR3 sequence (DNA): TGTGCCAGCAGCTTACGGCGGCGAGAAGCAGATACGCAGTATTTT. As protein: CASSLRRREADTQYF.

The gene calls are TRBV7-8 and TRBJ2-3; the match to TRBD2 covers 13 bases. The CDR3 length is 17 residues. CDR1 is SGHVS and CDR2 is FQNEAQ in the germline V gene. The ends lost 0 bases at V and 5 bases at J; junction bases unmatched: 5. The CDR3 here is CASSLAGLAGSGDTQYF. For the CDR3, the DNA is TGTGCCAGCAGCTTAGCGGGACTAGCGGGATCGGGAGATACGCAGTATTTT. Drawing the rest from reference TRBV7-8 and TRBJ2-3, the complete variable domain is GAGVSQSPRYKVAKRGQDVALRCDPISGHVSLFWYQQALGQGPEFLTYFQNEAQLDKSGLPSDRFFAERPEGSVSTLKIQRTQQEDSAVYLCASSLAGLAGSGDTQYFGPGTRLTVL.

The V and J genes are TRBV19 and TRBJ2-7; TRBD2 agrees at 9 bases. The V gene end was trimmed by 2 bases and the J gene end by 4 bases; junction bases not matched to a gene: 3. Germline CDR1 LNHDA, CDR2 SQIVND (reference sequence). The CDR3 consists of 14 residues. The CDR3 loop reads CASSIFSGSYEQYF. CDR3 sequence (DNA): TGTGCCAGTAGTATATTTAGCGGGAGTTACGAGCAGTACTTC.

This clone was detected only once. The chain has TRBV11-2 and TRBJ1-2; D possibly corresponds to TRBD1 (6 bases). The CDR3 is made up of 15 amino acids. Trimming removed 0 bases at V and 3 bases at J, with 11 bases between. The germline V gene has CDR1 SGHAT and CDR2 FQNNGV. CDR3 region: CASSLDRGSDYGYTF. CDR3 nucleotides: TGTGCCAGCAGCTTAGATAGGGGGTCGGACTATGGCTACACCTTC. Looking up the rest from reference TRBV11-2 and TRBJ1-2 gives the full variable domain: EAGVAQSPRYKIIEKRQSVAFWCNPISGHATLYWYQQILGQGPKLLIQFQNNGVVDDSQLPKDRFSAERLKGVDSTLKIQPAKLEDSAVYLCASSLDRGSDYGYTFGSGTRLTVV.

V is TRBV4-1 and J is TRBJ2-3, with 9 nucleotides matching TRBD1. The J segment lost 5 bases and the V segment lost 3 bases, leaving 9 bases of the junction unmatched. Germline CDR1 MGHRA, CDR2 YSYEKL. This CDR3 is built from 16 residues. In DNA form, the CDR3 reads TGCGCCAGCAGCCAGATGGGACAGGGTTTTGGAGATACGCAGTATTTT. Its protein product is CASSQMGQGFGDTQYF.

The chain joins TRBV7-9 to TRBJ2-5; D remains ambiguous. The J call may be in error: the DNA end matches TRBJ2-7 better. The germline V gene has CDR1 SEHNR and CDR2 FQNEAQ (reference sequence). The CDR3 is 13 amino acids. In nucleotides, the CDR3 is TGTGCCAGCAGCCCCAAATCTCACTACGAGCAGTACTTC. Residues: CASSPKSHYEQYF.

Only a few counts were recorded for this clone. Other DNA sequences from this sample encode an identical CDR3 as well. V is TRBV5-1 and J is TRBJ2-4; 8 bases fit TRBD1. The trim removed 0 bases at V and 4 bases at J, leaving 3 bases unmatched. Germline CDR1 is SGHRS and CDR2 is YFSETQ. The CDR3 contains 15 residues. The CDR3 spells CASSLEGTGKNIQYF. As DNA, the CDR3 is TGCGCCAGCAGCTTGGAAGGGACAGGAAAAAACATTCAGTACTTC. The full variable domain, its missing parts supplied by reference TRBV5-1 and TRBJ2-4, is KAGVTQTPRYLIKTRGQQVTLSCSPISGHRSVSWYQQTPGQGLQFLFEYFSETQRNKGNFPGRFSGRQFSNSRSEMNVSTLELGDSALYLCASSLEGTGKNIQYFGAGTRLSVL.

The rearrangement joins TRBV4-1 to TRBJ2-5; tentatively, D is TRBD1 (5 bases). The germline V and J ends were trimmed by 5 bases and 5 bases, with 15 bases remaining between them. The CDR3 contains 14 residues. Germline V gene sequence: CDR1 MGHRA, CDR2 YSYEKL. CDR3 sequence: CASSRGPGGETQYF. CDR3 nucleotides: TGCGCCAGCAGCAGGGGTCCGGGTGGGGAGACCCAGTACTTC.

This clone was seen more than once but under ten times. This chain uses TRBV5-8 with TRBJ1-5, with 7 bases fitting TRBD1. The CDR3 has 15 residues. Trimming took 4 bases from V and 7 from J; bases not matched to a gene: 11. Germline V gene sequence: CDR1 SGHTS, CDR2 YDEGEE. The CDR3 region is CASSQGDLYGQPQHF. DNA for the CDR3: TGTGCCAGCAGCCAGGGGGACCTTTATGGGCAGCCCCAGCATTTT.

The chain has TRBV21-1 and TRBJ2-2; the table's D gene call, TRBD2, was not cross checked with the DNA. TRBV21-1 is given as a pseudogene. The CDR3 is 19 residues long. CDR3 sequence (DNA): TGTGCCAGCAGCAAAGCTGGGCTAGCGGGAGGCGGTGACACCGGGGAGCTGTTTTTT. This encodes CASSKAGLAGGGDTGELFF.

The rearrangement joins TRBV28 to TRBJ2-7; the D gene is possibly TRBD2 (7 bases). V lost 1 base to trimming and J lost 1 base, with 14 bases between them. Germline CDR1 and CDR2: MDHEN and SYDVKM. The CDR3 extends over 16 amino acids. Written as DNA, the CDR3 is TGTGCCAGCAGTTTATCCGGGGGGCGGGAGTCCTACGAGCAGTACTTC. Encoded protein: CASSLSGGRESYEQYF.

V usage is TRBV7-9 and J usage is TRBJ2-7, with D possibly matching TRBD1 (5 bases). Looked up from germline, CDR1 is SEHNR and CDR2 is FQNEAQ (reference sequence). The ends were cut back, 1 base at V and 3 bases at J, with 7 bases in the middle. CDR3 length: 13 amino acids. The CDR3 loop is CASSLGRDYEQYF. The CDR3 DNA sequence: TGTGCCAGCAGCTTAGGCAGGGACTACGAGCAGTACTTC.

V and J are TRBV6-4 and TRBJ2-1; 11 bases are shared with TRBD1. The junction had 4 bases not matched to a gene; V was cut back by 2 bases and J by 1 base. The V gene's germline CDR1 is MRHNA and CDR2 SNTAGT. CDR3 length: 17 residues. Written as DNA, the CDR3 is TGTGCCAGCAGTGACCACGGACAGGGGGCATCCTACAATGAGCAGTTCTTC. Translated: CASSDHGQGASYNEQFF.

V gene TRBV5-4 combines with J gene TRBJ2-5, with TRBD2 matching over 8 bases. The assigned J gene may be wrong: the sequence end matches TRBJ2-7 better. Germline CDR1 SGHNT, CDR2 YYREEE (reference sequence). CDR3 size: 15 residues. CDR3: CASSLSSGSSYEQYF. The CDR3 bases are TGTGCCAGCAGCTTATCGAGCGGGAGCTCCTACGAGCAGTACTTC.

V and J are TRBV4-1 and TRBJ2-1; a possible D gene is TRBD1 (6 bases). The V end lost 5 bases, the J end lost 9 bases, and 17 bases lay between the germline ends. Germline V gene lookup returns CDR1 MGHRA and CDR2 YSYEKL. The CDR3 length is 14 residues. Here the CDR3 reads CASSSGHRAIEQFF. CDR3 sequence (DNA): TGCGCCAGCAGCTCCGGCCACAGGGCGATTGAGCAGTTCTTC.

This rearrangement joins TRBV5-1 to TRBJ2-7; 11 nucleotides match TRBD2. V lost 4 bases to trimming and J lost 2 bases; unmatched junction nucleotides: 11. Germline CDR1 is SGHRS and CDR2 is YFSETQ. The CDR3 covers 17 residues. In nucleotides, the CDR3 is TGCGCCAGCAGCCAGGGGGTAGCGGGAGGGCCCCCCTACGAGCAGTACTTC. As protein: CASSQGVAGGPPYEQYF.

CDR3 loop: CASSKNRVNTEAFF. CDR3 sequence (DNA): TGTGCCAGCAGCAAAAACAGGGTGAACACTGAAGCTTTCTTT. V and J are TRBV21-1 and TRBJ1-1; no check of the table's D call, TRBD1, against the DNA was made. TRBV21-1 is reported as a pseudogene. The CDR3 has 14 amino acids.

The chain employs TRBV6-5 and TRBJ1-5; D is unresolved. The germline V gene has CDR1 MNHEY and CDR2 SVGAGI. With 2 bases removed from V and 3 bases from J, the gap between germline ends came to 8 bases. This CDR3 has 14 amino acids. CDR3 sequence (DNA): TGTGCCAGCAGTTACGGCCAGTTCAATCAGCCCCAGCATTTT. Residues: CASSYGQFNQPQHF.

This chain links TRBV11-2 with TRBJ1-5; 7 bases line up with TRBD1. In germline, CDR1 is SGHAT, CDR2 FQNNGV. This CDR3 contains 15 residues. J gave up 4 bases and V 2 bases, and 5 bases lay outside the gene matches. The CDR3 sequence is CASSLNRGGNQPQHF. CDR3 nucleotide sequence: TGTGCCAGCAGCTTAAACAGGGGCGGGAATCAGCCCCAGCATTTT.

This clone appeared a single time. The J gene is TRBJ2-3, the V gene TRBV11-1; 8 bases line up with TRBD2. Germline V gives CDR1 SGHAT, CDR2 FQDESV (reference sequence). Losses at the gene ends were 5 bases for V and 0 bases for J; bases not matched to a gene: 7. The length of the CDR3 is 16 residues. The DNA of the CDR3 is TGTGCCAGCAGCCCTCGGCGGGGGGCGAGCACAGATACGCAGTATTTT. Its protein is CASSPRRGASTDTQYF.

This rearrangement joins TRBV2 to TRBJ2-1; D is uncertain. The CDR3 has 13 residues. The germline V gene has CDR1 SNHLY and CDR2 FYNNEI. V shed 3 bases and J shed 5 bases, with 8 bases lying between them. CDR3 in DNA: TGTGCCAGCAGTGACCGACAAGACAATGAGCAGTTCTTC. Protein product: CASSDRQDNEQFF.

This chain connects TRBV15 to TRBJ1-4, with D hard to call. The CDR3 runs to 16 residues. Germline V gives CDR1 LNHNV, CDR2 YYDKDF (reference sequence). V was shortened by 0 bases and J by 6 bases, with 14 bases between the two germline ends. The chain's CDR3 is CATSRDSVSLDEKLFF. The CDR3 region has the DNA TGTGCCACCAGCAGAGATTCGGTATCCTTAGATGAAAAACTGTTTTTT.

The rearrangement links TRBV27 to TRBJ2-1, with TRBD2 matching over 14 bases. V shed 3 bases, J shed 9 bases, and the junction held 4 bases outside the gene matches. CDR3 size: 15 residues. The germline gives CDR1 MNHEY, CDR2 SMNVEV (reference sequence). In DNA form, the CDR3 reads TGTGCCAGCAGTTTGGGGACTAGCGGGAGTAGTGAGCAGTTCTTC. Translating gives CASSLGTSGSSEQFF.

The CDR3 coding sequence is TGTGCCAGCAGCTTACTTACAGGCGGTGAGCAGTTCTTC. This encodes CASSLLTGGEQFF. The chain recombines TRBV7-2 with TRBJ2-1; possible D gene TRBD1, 5 bases. The germline V gene encodes CDR1 SGHTA and CDR2 FQGNSA. V lost 2 bases and J lost 9, with 11 bases in between. The CDR3 covers 13 residues.